This TCR beta chain was recovered during a study of blood T cells in healthy people across ages. V was shortened by 4 bases and J by 1 base, with 10 bases between the two germline ends. This CDR3 spans 13 amino acids. The germline V gene has CDR1 SQVTM and CDR2 ANQGSEA. Details on this clonotype: Its antigen is as yet unknown.

It was with a sample-barcoded 5' primer and a J-beta primer mix that a second PCR of roughly 7 to 12 cycles was run. Each CDR3 protein gets one entry after TCRdb re-called the 5' RACE reads with MiXCR. The repertoire has about a million distinct CDR3 sequences, 35% to 45% of them found once; the top ten carry around 13%. General study results and limits: Since the PBMCs were unsorted, naive and antigen-experienced cells could not be conclusively compared.

The study isolated at least 7 million PBMCs from each sample. Each sample yielded at least 5.5 micrograms of PBMC total RNA. The rearrangement links TRBV29-1 to TRBJ2-5; no reliable D call. The material sequenced was blood. This clonotype originated in a man between 18 and 29 years old in good health. The CDR3 region has the DNA TGCAGCGTTGGTGACTCTAGCCAAGAGACCCAGTACTTC. This translates into CSVGDSSQETQYF.